This TCR beta chain originates from a study of cytomegalovirus exposure and HLA in healthy donors. The data were produced by immunoSEQ multiplex PCR, yet TCRdb's version contains in-frame clones alone and is incomplete. Among 120,000 to 150,000 clones listed, 91% were seen once. Turning to this clone: Antigen: not known.

The V end lost 5 bases, the J end lost 0 bases, and 12 bases lay between the germline ends. CDR3 length: 14 amino acids. The study drew the donors from its approximately 110-subject validation cohort, separate from the 666-subject first cohort. Study-wide results and limits: Among TCR beta chains, those listed as cytomegalovirus-associated numbered over 150. According to a subsequent analysis, TCR clusters from the first cohort were inclined to appear together in the 90 to 150 validation repertoires. For most TCR sequences rarity was the rule, although some public TCRs occurred in many donors.

Sequencing was done on a sample of PBMCs. This clonotype was sampled from a young man in good health and CMV-seronegative. The chain uses TRBV5-3 and TRBJ2-7; a weak D match, TRBD2 (5 bases). TRBV5-3 is treated as an ORF (open reading frame) with a function not yet certain. CDR3 region: CARSLTGSSYEQYV. CDR3 in DNA: TGTGCCAGAAGTTTAACTGGGAGCTCCTACGAGCAGTACGTC.